This T cell receptor (beta chain) came from a study of blood T cell repertoires in COVID-19. Study at large: Sites across the United States, Italy and Spain contributed samples from acute and convalescent COVID-19.

CDR3 length: 15 residues. Germline CDR1 MNHEY, CDR2 SVGAGI. V lost 4 bases and J lost 3; bases outside the gene matches: 5. The table came from immunoSEQ multiplex PCR; TCRdb's copy has only in-frame clones and leaves some out. The top ten hold 2% to 3% of the sample, which has about 54,000 clones, approximately 81% seen once. Source material: peripheral blood. This TCR derives from a man in his fifties or sixties with acute or convalescent COVID-19. The chain uses TRBV6-5 and TRBJ1-4, with 7 nucleotides matching TRBD1. The CDR3 DNA follows: TGTGCCAGCAGTTTACACAGGGGCCCTAATGAAAAACTGTTTTTT. Its translation: CASSLHRGPNEKLFF.